This entry features one T cell receptor (beta chain) sequence. Its antigen is still unknown. No base quality values were provided; no much bigger clone lies one nucleotide off. These data belong to a study of control samples from healthy donors and cancer patients (dated by TCRdb to the early 2020s). At the junction V is shortened by 5 bases and J by 7 bases; bases outside the gene matches: 10. The CDR3 has 14 amino acids, counting the end cysteine and phenylalanine. Just CDR3 DNA is preserved here, 42 bases in frame from base 1. In the germline V gene (reference sequence), CDR1 corresponds to LGHDT and CDR2 to YNNKEL. The library was built by means of the immunoSEQ multiplex PCR assay. TCRdb's version of the immuneACCESS table is confined to in-frame rearrangements and falls short of the full clone set. An unresolved V gene accounts for under half of the shortfall where checked; the remainder is of unknown origin. Counted in this sample were approximately 150,000 clones; about nine tenths of them appeared once. The ten biggest clones cover 3% to 3.5% of the sample.

The sequence is built from TRBV3-1 (or the pseudogene TRBV3-2) and TRBJ1-1, and TRBD1 matches 7 of the central bases. The sequenced sample was blood. The TCR sequence derives from a man younger than 45 in good health. The nucleotide sequence is given as TGTGCCAGCAGCTCCCCAGGGGGTGGGGATGAAGCTTTCTTT. It codes for CASSSPGGGDEAFF.